These 32 T cell receptor beta chains originate from one sample sequenced in a study of cytomegalovirus exposure and HLA in healthy donors. The PCR made use of 60 Vbeta and 13 Jbeta primers. Sequencing was performed with immunoSEQ multiplex PCR; in TCRdb, only in-frame clones are kept and a portion is missing. The table gives around 140,000 clones; the top ten clones make up approximately 1.5% of it. The sample comprised PBMCs. The receptors stem from a woman in her forties or fifties in good health and CMV-seronegative.

To note about this clone: The sample holds other DNA sequences that translate to the same CDR3. CDR3 nucleotides: TGTGCCAGCAGTCCCCAGGGGTTCACTGAAGCTTTCTTT. It encodes CASSPQGFTEAFF. The genes are TRBV2 and TRBJ1-1, with D possibly TRBD1 on 6 matching bases. Germline CDR1 reads SNHLY; CDR2 reads FYNNEI. V lost 5 bases and J 4 bases, leaving 11 bases between the germline ends. There are 13 residues in the CDR3. The variable domain in full, with the rest retrieved from reference TRBV2 and TRBJ1-1, is EPEVTQTPSHQVTQMGQEVILRCVPISNHLYFYWYRQILGQKVEFLVSFYNNEISEKSEIFDDQFSVERPDGSNFTLKIRSTKLEDSAMYFCASSPQGFTEAFFGQGTRLTVV.

The chain is built from TRBV4-1 and TRBJ1-2, with 11 positions matching TRBD1. Germline V gene data show CDR1 as MGHRA and CDR2 as YSYEKL. The CDR3 length is 16 residues. V trimming: 5 bases; J trimming: 7 bases; junction bases outside the gene matches: 12. The CDR3 DNA is TGCGCCAGCAGCTCCGGACAGGGGGCTTTTTCGGGTGGCTACACCTTC. Protein product: CASSSGQGAFSGGYTF.

The rearrangement joins TRBV10-1 to TRBJ2-7; D perhaps matches TRBD1 (6 bases). CDR1 and CDR2 from the germline V gene are WNHNN and SYGVQD (reference sequence). V was clipped by 4 bases and J by 2 bases, with 21 bases between them. CDR3 length: 17 amino acids. CDR3 sequence (DNA): TGCGCCAGCAGTGTCACACGACATTTGGACAGCGCCTACGAGCAGTACTTC. Protein: CASSVTRHLDSAYEQYF.

Regarding this clone: Other DNA sequences of this sample code for an identical CDR3. This chain links TRBV5-1 with TRBJ1-1; D gene ambiguous. This CDR3 is 14 amino acids long. Trimming removed 3 bases from V and 5 bases from J, with 14 bases in between. The germline CDR1 and CDR2 sequences are SGHRS and YFSETQ. The CDR3 nucleotides are TGCGCCAGCAGCTCAGGACTGGGATGGACTGAAGCTTTCTTT. Protein sequence: CASSSGLGWTEAFF. Full variable domain (remainder filled in from reference TRBV5-1 and TRBJ1-1): KAGVTQTPRYLIKTRGQQVTLSCSPISGHRSVSWYQQTPGQGLQFLFEYFSETQRNKGNFPGRFSGRQFSNSRSEMNVSTLELGDSALYLCASSSGLGWTEAFFGQGTRLTVV.

The chain carries TRBV4-2 and TRBJ2-2; TRBD2 matches at 11 bases. V lost 0 bases and J lost 6; bases outside the gene matches: 0. The CDR3 is 15 amino acids. Germline CDR1 LGHNA, CDR2 YNFKEQ. CDR3 sequence (DNA): TGTGCCAGCAGCCAAGAACTAGCGGGAGCCGGGGAGCTGTTTTTT. Translation: CASSQELAGAGELFF.

The gene calls are TRBV7-3 and TRBJ2-7; no clear D. The CDR3 is 13 amino acids. CDR1 and CDR2 (germline): SGHTA, FQGTGA. V dropped 0 bases and J dropped 5 bases, with 8 bases sitting between them. Written as DNA, the CDR3 is TGTGCCAGCAGCTTAACGGGCAGACACGAGCAGTACTTC. As protein: CASSLTGRHEQYF.

This chain connects TRBV19 to TRBJ2-7, with 7 bases identical to TRBD1. The CDR3 loop spans 16 amino acids. V dropped 6 bases and J dropped 0; count of bases not matched to a gene: 11. The germline gives CDR1 LNHDA, CDR2 SQIVND (reference sequence). CDR3 loop: CASSRSGTAFSYEQYF. The CDR3 region has the DNA TGTGCCAGTAGCCGATCCGGGACAGCCTTCTCCTACGAGCAGTACTTC. Full variable domain (outside the CDR3, taken from reference TRBV19 and TRBJ2-7): DGGITQSPKYLFRKEGQNVTLSCEQNLNHDAMYWYRQDPGQGLRLIYYSQIVNDFQKGDIAEGYSVSREKKESFPLTVTSAQKNPTAFYLCASSRSGTAFSYEQYFGPGTRLTVT.

The V and J genes are TRBV7-3 and TRBJ2-5, with 14 positions matching TRBD2. Germline V gene lookup returns CDR1 SGHTA and CDR2 FQGTGA. The CDR3 consists of 15 residues. J was trimmed by 7 bases and V by 5 bases; bases with no gene match: 6. The CDR3 DNA sequence: TGTGCCAGCAGCCGACTAGCGGGAGGGTCCGGGACCCAGTACTTC. Protein sequence: CASSRLAGGSGTQYF. Full variable domain (rest looked up from reference TRBV7-3 and TRBJ2-5): GAGVSQTPSNKVTEKGKYVELRCDPISGHTALYWYRQSLGQGPEFLIYFQGTGAADDSGLPNDRFFAVRPEGSVSTLKIQRTERGDSAVYLCASSRLAGGSGTQYFGPGTRLLVL.

Of note for this clone: This sample also contains other DNA sequences that code for the same CDR3. The chain is built from TRBV6-5 and TRBJ1-1; 7 positions agree with TRBD1. CDR3 length: 15 residues. Germline lookup yields CDR1 MNHEY and CDR2 SVGAGI. With V trimmed by 0 bases and J by 1 base, 2 bases remained unmatched. This CDR3 reads CASSYSGTENTEAFF. CDR3 DNA: TGTGCCAGCAGTTACTCGGGGACAGAGAACACTGAAGCTTTCTTT.

V is TRBV5-1 and J is TRBJ2-1; 12 bases are shared with TRBD2. CDR3 length: 16 residues. V shed 2 bases and J 9 bases; nucleotides not matched to a gene: 9. CDR1 and CDR2 from the germline V gene are SGHRS and YFSETQ. CDR3 nucleotide sequence: TGCGCCAGCAGCTTCATGACTAGCGGGAGTTCAGGTGAGCAGTTCTTC. Translating it yields CASSFMTSGSSGEQFF.

The chain couples TRBV7-3 to TRBJ2-3; the match to TRBD2 covers 14 bases. V was clipped by 4 bases and J by 8 bases; unmatched bases: 8. Germline values: CDR1 SGHTA, CDR2 FQGTGA. CDR3 length equals 16 residues. CDR3 DNA: TGTGCCAGCAGCTCGGGACTAGCGGGAGTGGGAGGTACGCAGTATTTT. Its translation: CASSSGLAGVGGTQYF.

J is TRBJ1-5 and V is TRBV28; 7 bases map to TRBD1. The CDR3 totals 16 residues. With V trimmed by 5 bases and J by 3 bases, 10 bases remained unmatched. Germline V gives CDR1 MDHEN, CDR2 SYDVKM. CDR3 amino acids: CASSQVLGTVNQPQHF. Written as DNA, the CDR3 is TGTGCCAGCAGTCAGGTGTTAGGGACAGTCAATCAGCCCCAGCATTTT.

The J gene is TRBJ2-1, the V gene TRBV4-2; 8 nucleotides align to TRBD2. The V gene end was trimmed by 0 bases and the J gene end by 8 bases; junction bases not matched to a gene: 6. The germline CDR1 and CDR2 sequences are LGHNA and YNFKEQ. There are 15 residues in the CDR3. In DNA form, the CDR3 reads TGTGCCAGCAGCCAAGAGGGACTAGGGACGGATGAGCAGTTCTTC. Protein sequence: CASSQEGLGTDEQFF.

The chain couples TRBV7-9 to TRBJ2-7; D might be TRBD2 (5 bases). Per germline, CDR1 SEHNR and CDR2 FQNEAQ (reference sequence). The CDR3 contains 15 residues. The V and J ends lost 5 bases and 6 bases respectively, with 20 bases between them. The chain's CDR3 is CASSPKRAPLGEQYF. The CDR3 DNA is TGTGCCAGCAGCCCGAAGAGGGCCCCGCTGGGCGAGCAGTACTTC.

V usage is TRBV4-2 and J usage is TRBJ1-1; TRBD1 is a possible D gene (5 bases). There are 14 residues in the CDR3. Germline V gene data show CDR1 as LGHNA and CDR2 as YNFKEQ. V lost 6 bases and J lost 3, with 14 bases in between. The CDR3 reads CASSAIGGDTEAFF. The CDR3 DNA is TGTGCCAGCAGTGCTATCGGGGGGGACACTGAAGCTTTCTTT.

CDR3 in amino acids: CAWSPASGSYEQYF. The CDR3, as DNA: TGTGCCTGGAGCCCCGCTAGCGGGAGCTACGAGCAGTACTTC. This sequence joins TRBV30 and TRBJ2-7; the match to TRBD2 covers 10 bases. This CDR3 contains 14 residues. Germline V gene sequence: CDR1 GTSNPN, CDR2 SVGIG (reference sequence). V was pared by 3 bases and J by 3 bases, with 5 bases of the junction left unmatched.

The chain combines TRBV9 with TRBJ2-2, with no clear D. CDR1 is SGDLS, CDR2 YYNGEE, per germline. V lost 0 bases and J lost 2, with 8 bases in between. The CDR3 covers 15 residues. The CDR3 reads CASSVVSSNTGELFF. In DNA form, the CDR3 reads TGTGCCAGCAGCGTAGTAAGCTCTAACACCGGGGAGCTGTTTTTT.

The chain is built from TRBV9 and TRBJ2-3; D perhaps matches TRBD1 (5 bases). Germline-derived CDR1 and CDR2 are SGDLS and YYNGEE. Deletions cut 5 bases from V and 4 bases from J, with 8 bases between. The CDR3 runs 12 residues. This CDR3 is CASRGVADTQYF. CDR3 DNA sequence: TGTGCCAGCAGAGGGGTCGCAGATACGCAGTATTTT.

The chain couples TRBV5-1 to TRBJ1-3; D is unclear. The CDR3 has 13 amino acids. Per germline, CDR1 SGHRS and CDR2 YFSETQ. Trimming left V 3 bases short and J 2 bases short, with 6 bases between. This CDR3 reads CASSSTTGNTIYF. CDR3 nucleotide sequence: TGCGCCAGCAGCTCAACTACTGGAAACACCATATATTTT.

The chain carries TRBV19 and TRBJ1-2; perhaps TRBD1 as D (6 bases). Germline CDR1 reads LNHDA; CDR2 reads SQIVND (reference sequence). CDR3 length: 11 amino acids. V shed 9 bases and J shed 2 bases, with 7 bases lying between them. The CDR3 DNA sequence: TGTGCCAGCGGACAGAACTATGGCTACACCTTC. Its protein product is CASGQNYGYTF.

The V call is TRBV5-4, the J call TRBJ2-5; D perhaps matches TRBD1 (7 bases). CDR1 is SGHNT and CDR2 is YYREEE in the germline V gene (reference sequence). Between the trimmed V and J ends, which lost 4 bases and 1 base, there was a span of 11 bases. There are 14 residues in the CDR3. The CDR3 loop is CASSQGGTQETQYF. The CDR3 DNA is TGTGCCAGCAGCCAGGGGGGAACCCAAGAGACCCAGTACTTC.

The chain is built from TRBV4-1 and TRBJ2-3; 7 bases align to TRBD2. V lost 1 base and J lost 7; bases outside the gene matches: 8. Germline-derived CDR1 and CDR2 are MGHRA and YSYEKL. The CDR3 runs to 15 residues. DNA for the CDR3: TGCGCCAGCAGCCAAGCGGAGCGGGGTAGAAATACGCAGTATTTT. This sequence encodes CASSQAERGRNTQYF.

This chain joins TRBV7-9 and TRBJ2-7, with D perhaps matching TRBD1 (6 bases). This CDR3 has 14 residues. Germline V gene data show CDR1 as SEHNR and CDR2 as FQNEAQ (reference sequence). Trimming pared 5 bases from V and 10 bases from J, leaving 21 bases between. CDR3 protein: CASSPGGTPTDQYF. As DNA, the CDR3 is TGTGCCAGCAGCCCCGGTGGGACACCGACCGACCAGTACTTC.

The V call is TRBV5-6, the J call TRBJ1-5, with D uncertain. The CDR3 spans 15 residues. V was shortened by 2 bases and J by 0 bases, with 9 bases between the two germline ends. Germline V lookup: CDR1 SGHDT, CDR2 YYEEEE. CDR3 sequence: CASSFQAHSNQPQHF. The CDR3 nucleotides are TGTGCCAGCAGCTTCCAGGCTCATAGCAATCAGCCCCAGCATTTT.

V usage is TRBV30 and J usage is TRBJ2-1; D may be TRBD2 (6 bases). V dropped 7 bases and J dropped 4 bases, with 20 bases sitting between them. This CDR3 has 15 residues. The germline gives CDR1 GTSNPN, CDR2 SVGIG (reference sequence). Written as DNA, the CDR3 is TGTGCCTACCAGGGAGGCGGAGCGGGTTACAATGAGCAGTTCTTC. It yields the protein CAYQGGGAGYNEQFF.

The chain couples TRBV20-1 to TRBJ1-1; D may be TRBD1 (5 bases). This CDR3 region has 11 residues. The germline CDR1 and CDR2 sequences are DFQATT and SNEGSKA (reference sequence). The V and J ends lost 3 bases and 8 bases respectively, with 10 bases between them. The CDR3 reads CSARAGPEAFF. In DNA, the CDR3 is TGCAGTGCTAGGGCAGGGCCGGAAGCTTTCTTT.

This chain uses TRBV19 with TRBJ1-1, with 7 positions matching TRBD1. The CDR3 covers 15 residues. The germline CDR1 and CDR2 sequences are LNHDA and SQIVND (reference sequence). The junction had 5 bases not matched to a gene; V was cut back by 0 bases and J by 4 bases. The CDR3 spells CASSIDGQVGTEAFF. The CDR3 DNA follows: TGTGCCAGTAGTATAGATGGACAGGTTGGCACTGAAGCTTTCTTT.

Turning to this clone: A junction end diverges from the germline sequence, so it may reflect a read error. The chain joins TRBV20-1 to TRBJ1-2, with a weak D call TRBD1 (5 bases). This CDR3 region has 11 residues. Germline V gene lookup returns CDR1 DFQATT and CDR2 SNEGSKA (reference sequence). CDR3 nucleotides: TGCAGTGCCTTGGGACTGGGAGGCTACTCCTTC. Amino acids: CSALGLGGYSF.

V gene TRBV30 combines with J gene TRBJ1-2; no reliable D call. V was clipped by 2 bases and J by 11 bases, with 12 bases between them. CDR1 and CDR2 from the germline V gene are GTSNPN and SVGIG (reference sequence). The CDR3 covers 11 residues. The CDR3 coding sequence is TGTGCCTGGAGTTCAATGGCGGGGTACACCTTC. Protein sequence: CAWSSMAGYTF.

For the CDR3, the DNA is TGTGCCTGGGAGGGCCGGGGGGGTAGAACTAATGAAAAACTGTTTTTT. Its protein is CAWEGRGGRTNEKLFF. J is TRBJ1-4 and V is TRBV30, with TRBD1 as a possible D gene (5 bases). Germline V lookup: CDR1 GTSNPN, CDR2 SVGIG (reference sequence). This CDR3 comprises 16 residues. Deletions cut 5 bases from V and 1 base from J, with 17 bases between.

The V gene is TRBV7-9, the J gene TRBJ2-4; 9 bases agree with TRBD2. Germline CDR1 is SEHNR and CDR2 is FQNEAQ (reference sequence). With 3 bases clipped from V and 2 bases from J, the junction kept 5 bases outside the gene matches. The CDR3 spans 16 residues. The CDR3 DNA sequence: TGTGCCAGCAGCTTTTGGACTAGCGTCTCCAAAAACATTCAGTACTTC. Translation: CASSFWTSVSKNIQYF.

The chain combines TRBV6-5 with TRBJ2-7; 9 bases are a match to TRBD1. Looked up from germline, CDR1 is MNHEY and CDR2 is SVGAGI. The CDR3 contains 14 residues. The V gene end was trimmed by 4 bases and the J gene end by 3 bases; junction bases not matched to a gene: 4. The CDR3 nucleotides are TGTGCCAGCAGTTTCCGACAGGGGGACTACGAGCAGTACTTC. This translates into CASSFRQGDYEQYF.